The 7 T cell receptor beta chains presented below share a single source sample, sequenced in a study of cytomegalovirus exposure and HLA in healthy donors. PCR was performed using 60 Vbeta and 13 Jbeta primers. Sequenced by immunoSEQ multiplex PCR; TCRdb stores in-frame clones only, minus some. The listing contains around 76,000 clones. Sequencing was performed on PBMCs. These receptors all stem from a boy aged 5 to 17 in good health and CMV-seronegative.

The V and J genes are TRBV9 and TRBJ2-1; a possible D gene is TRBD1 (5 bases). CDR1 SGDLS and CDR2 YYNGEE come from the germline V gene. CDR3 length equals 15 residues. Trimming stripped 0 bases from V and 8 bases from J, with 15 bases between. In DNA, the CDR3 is TGTGCCAGCAGCGTAGGGGTCCAGGGTCGGGATGAGCAGTTCTTC. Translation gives CASSVGVQGRDEQFF.

The CDR3 DNA reads as TGTGCCAGTAGTATAGACGGGGTAGGAGGGCTCGGCGCTGAAGCTTTCTTT. This encodes CASSIDGVGGLGAEAFF. This chain uses TRBV19 with TRBJ1-1; D is undetermined. Germline CDR1 and CDR2: LNHDA and SQIVND (reference sequence). The CDR3 consists of 17 residues. Trimming shortened V by 0 bases and J by 6 bases, and 20 bases separated the two germline ends.

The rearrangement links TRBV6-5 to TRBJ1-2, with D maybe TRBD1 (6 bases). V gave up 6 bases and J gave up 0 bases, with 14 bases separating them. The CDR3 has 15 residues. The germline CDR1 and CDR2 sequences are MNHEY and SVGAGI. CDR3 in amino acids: CASRQGTSSNYGYTF. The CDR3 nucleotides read TGTGCCAGCAGGCAAGGGACATCCTCTAACTATGGCTACACCTTC.

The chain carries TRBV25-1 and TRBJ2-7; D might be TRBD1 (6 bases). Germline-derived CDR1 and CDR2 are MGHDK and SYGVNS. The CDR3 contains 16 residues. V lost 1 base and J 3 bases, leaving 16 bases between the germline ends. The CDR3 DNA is TGTGCCAGCAGTGAATCCCGGCAGGGGAGAGACTACGAGCAGTACTTC. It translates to CASSESRQGRDYEQYF.

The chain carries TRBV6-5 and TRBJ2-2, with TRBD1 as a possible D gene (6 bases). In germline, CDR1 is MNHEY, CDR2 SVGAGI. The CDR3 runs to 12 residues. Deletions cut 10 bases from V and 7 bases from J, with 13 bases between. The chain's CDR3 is CATWGPLGELFF. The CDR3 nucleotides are TGTGCCACCTGGGGGCCGCTCGGGGAGCTGTTTTTT.

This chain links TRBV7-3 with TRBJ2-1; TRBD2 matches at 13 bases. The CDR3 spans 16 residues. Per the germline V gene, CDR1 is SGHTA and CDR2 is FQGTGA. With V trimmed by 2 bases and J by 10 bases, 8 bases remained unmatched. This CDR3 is CASSLVGTSGVREQFF. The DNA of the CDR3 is TGTGCCAGCAGCTTAGTAGGGACTAGCGGGGTTAGGGAGCAGTTCTTC. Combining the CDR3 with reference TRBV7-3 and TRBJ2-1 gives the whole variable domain GAGVSQTPSNKVTEKGKYVELRCDPISGHTALYWYRQSLGQGPEFLIYFQGTGAADDSGLPNDRFFAVRPEGSVSTLKIQRTERGDSAVYLCASSLVGTSGVREQFFGPGTRLTVL.

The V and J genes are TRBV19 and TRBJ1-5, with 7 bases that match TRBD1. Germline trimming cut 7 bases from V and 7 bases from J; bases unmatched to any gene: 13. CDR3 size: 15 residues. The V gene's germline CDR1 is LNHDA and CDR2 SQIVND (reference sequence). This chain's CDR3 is CASTSTGTLGQPQHF. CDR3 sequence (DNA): TGTGCCAGTACCTCGACAGGGACGTTGGGACAGCCCCAGCATTTT.